This T cell receptor beta chain stems from a study of T cells after yellow fever vaccination. TCRdb reprocessed the 5' RACE reads with MiXCR, giving one entry per CDR3 protein. The table has just over 250,000 distinct CDR3 sequences, roughly 4.8% seen once; the top ten hold around 3.3%. V shed 4 bases and J shed 4 bases, with 12 bases lying between them. Germline loops: CDR1 SGHRS, CDR2 YFSETQ. The CDR3 is made up of 14 amino acids. Study results and caveats: A large majority of primary-vaccination clones showed up again after the booster (96% CD4, almost 90% CD8).

Worth noting for this clonotype: What it binds is unknown.

The starting material was CD4+ T cells sorted from PBMCs, obtained on the day of the yellow fever booster vaccination. The TCR was taken from a man aged 18 to 35 who received the YFV17D yellow fever vaccine. The chain has TRBV5-1 and TRBJ2-1; D is possibly TRBD1 (7 bases). CDR3 protein: CASSAGTEYNEQFF. For the CDR3, the DNA is TGCGCCAGCAGCGCGGGGACAGAATACAATGAGCAGTTCTTC.